This entry is about one T cell receptor beta chain. The antigen is unknown. This record belongs to a study of cytomegalovirus exposure and HLA in healthy donors. Study as a whole: The 95 to 150 validation repertoires, a later analysis reported, used the same platform as the 666 first-cohort repertoires.

Study-level findings and limits: Investigators reported 150 to 200 TCR beta chains as tied to cytomegalovirus. A few CMV-associated chains proved CMV antigen-specific in vitro.

The donors were members of the roughly 130-subject validation cohort (separate from the roughly 680-subject first cohort). The data were produced by immunoSEQ multiplex PCR, yet TCRdb's version contains in-frame clones alone and is incomplete. Among 150,000 or so clones listed, roughly nine tenths were seen once. This TCR came from a woman between 18 and 29 years old in good health and CMV-seropositive. The sequencing sample was made of PBMCs.

The CDR3: CASSSPGQVNTEAFF. The CDR3, as DNA: TGTGCCAGCAGTTCCCCGGGACAGGTGAACACTGAAGCTTTCTTT. V and J are TRBV6-5 and TRBJ1-1, with TRBD1 matching 8 bases. The V gene's germline CDR1 is MNHEY and CDR2 SVGAGI. V gave up 4 bases and J gave up 0 bases; unmatched junction bases: 4. The CDR3 consists of 15 residues.